These T cell receptor beta chains were read from a single sample in a study of regulatory T cells in long-lasting Graves disease. Each CDR3 protein gets one entry after TCRdb re-called the multiplex PCR reads with MiXCR. The sample consists of 550,000 to 600,000 distinct CDR3 sequences, 15% to 20% of them appearing once. Separately, the same data were catalogued under a study of T cells in Graves' hyperthyroidism and ophthalmopathy.

Source: peripheral blood mononuclear cells (PBMCs), taken at new diagnosis, from a patient treated with antithyroid drugs. The origin of the receptors is a man younger than 30 with Graves disease. The conserved cysteine and the conserved F or W are not part of the CDR3 here. A D gene is named only where the DNA matches it firmly. Where a row states a size, it is once, few, many or the class of an expanded clone; other rows omit it.

j_call: TRBJ2-7
d_call: NA
v_call: TRBV2
clone_size: many
cdr3_aa: ASRVSSSDSYEQY

j_call: TRBJ1-2
d_call: NA
v_call: TRBV7-9
clone_size: NA
cdr3_aa: ASSSTSNYYGYT

j_call: TRBJ2-3
d_call: TRBD2
v_call: TRBV9
clone_size: NA
cdr3_aa: ASSVLAGAVDTQY

j_call: TRBJ1-2
d_call: NA
v_call: TRBV30
clone_size: NA
cdr3_aa: AWSGSPGLGYT

j_call: TRBJ1-2
d_call: NA
v_call: TRBV28
clone_size: few
cdr3_aa: ASFTPRRERVGYT

j_call: TRBJ1-5
d_call: NA
v_call: TRBV28
clone_size: NA
cdr3_aa: ASSLGRRVRQPQH

j_call: TRBJ2-7
d_call: TRBD2
v_call: TRBV11-2
clone_size: many
cdr3_aa: ASSVGSGGVSYEQY

j_call: TRBJ2-1
d_call: NA
v_call: TRBV6-2/TRBV6-3
clone_size: NA
cdr3_aa: ASSYSLGYEQF

j_call: TRBJ2-5
d_call: TRBD1
v_call: TRBV29-1
clone_size: NA
cdr3_aa: SGQTGDQETQY

j_call: TRBJ1-1
d_call: NA
v_call: TRBV7-3
clone_size: few
cdr3_aa: ASSSSGLPNTEAF

j_call: TRBJ2-7
d_call: NA
v_call: TRBV29-1
clone_size: many
cdr3_aa: SGLTGSGSYEQY

j_call: TRBJ1-5
d_call: NA
v_call: TRBV3-1
clone_size: NA
cdr3_aa: ASSQDLGQPQH

j_call: TRBJ2-5
d_call: NA
v_call: TRBV7-9
clone_size: many
cdr3_aa: ASSLVGDGETQY

j_call: TRBJ2-1
d_call: TRBD2
v_call: TRBV20-1
clone_size: many
cdr3_aa: SARLAGGPNEQF

j_call: TRBJ1-1
d_call: NA
v_call: TRBV11-2
clone_size: many
cdr3_aa: ASSLRGSLSMNTEAF

j_call: TRBJ2-2
d_call: NA
v_call: TRBV6-2/TRBV6-3
clone_size: NA
cdr3_aa: ASHLRTRSGELF

j_call: TRBJ2-7
d_call: NA
v_call: TRBV20-1
clone_size: once
cdr3_aa: SASGTGGFHDEQY

j_call: TRBJ2-7
d_call: NA
v_call: TRBV7-9
clone_size: many
cdr3_aa: ASSESGLADYEQY

j_call: TRBJ1-1
d_call: NA
v_call: TRBV30
clone_size: many
cdr3_aa: AWSVKGDITTREAF

j_call: TRBJ2-7
d_call: TRBD1
v_call: TRBV5-1
clone_size: few
cdr3_aa: ASSRRTGGDEQY

j_call: TRBJ1-2
d_call: NA
v_call: TRBV5-8
clone_size: few
cdr3_aa: ASSFDETNYGYT

j_call: TRBJ2-1
d_call: NA
v_call: TRBV6-2/TRBV6-3
clone_size: NA
cdr3_aa: ASSYSAGWAASNEQF

j_call: TRBJ2-1
d_call: TRBD2
v_call: TRBV27
clone_size: NA
cdr3_aa: ASRPAGGGYNEQF

j_call: TRBJ2-3
d_call: NA
v_call: TRBV4-2
clone_size: NA
cdr3_aa: ASSQGLLDPDTQY

j_call: TRBJ2-7
d_call: NA
v_call: TRBV19
clone_size: NA
cdr3_aa: ASSPFSGYEQY

j_call: TRBJ2-7
d_call: NA
v_call: TRBV6-5
clone_size: many
cdr3_aa: ASSYYSGAHPYEQY

j_call: TRBJ2-7
d_call: TRBD2
v_call: TRBV5-5
clone_size: few
cdr3_aa: ASSATKRELSYEQY

j_call: TRBJ2-5
d_call: NA
v_call: TRBV27
clone_size: many
cdr3_aa: ASSLSGMVRQETQY

j_call: TRBJ2-5
d_call: TRBD1
v_call: TRBV27
clone_size: few
cdr3_aa: ASSSKRQGAGETQY

j_call: TRBJ2-5
d_call: NA
v_call: TRBV11-2
clone_size: many
cdr3_aa: ASSLAPASQY

j_call: TRBJ2-7
d_call: NA
v_call: TRBV6-1
clone_size: many
cdr3_aa: ASRLAWTRSSYEQY

j_call: TRBJ1-2
d_call: TRBD1
v_call: TRBV5-1
clone_size: few
cdr3_aa: ASSTAGTGYGYT

j_call: TRBJ2-4
d_call: TRBD1
v_call: TRBV19
clone_size: NA
cdr3_aa: ASSPQRTGFNIQY

j_call: TRBJ2-7
d_call: TRBD2
v_call: TRBV18
clone_size: NA
cdr3_aa: ASGAREINLSEQY

j_call: TRBJ2-1
d_call: TRBD2
v_call: TRBV3-1
clone_size: many
cdr3_aa: ASSQGLAGDREQF

j_call: TRBJ2-7
d_call: TRBD2
v_call: TRBV2
clone_size: many
cdr3_aa: ASSNLAGEVGEQY

j_call: TRBJ2-5
d_call: NA
v_call: TRBV29-1
clone_size: many
cdr3_aa: SVEFFQTRQETQY

j_call: TRBJ2-2
d_call: NA
v_call: TRBV6-1
clone_size: NA
cdr3_aa: ASSPRDWRNTGELF

j_call: TRBJ1-6
d_call: NA
v_call: TRBV30
clone_size: few
cdr3_aa: AWRSENVRSPLH

j_call: TRBJ2-7
d_call: NA
v_call: TRBV10-3
clone_size: few
cdr3_aa: AGSGTPGGEQY

j_call: TRBJ1-3
d_call: TRBD1
v_call: TRBV29-1
clone_size: NA
cdr3_aa: SVKGTVSGNTIY

j_call: TRBJ1-2
d_call: NA
v_call: TRBV19
clone_size: NA
cdr3_aa: ASSMRGVGYT

j_call: TRBJ2-5
d_call: NA
v_call: TRBV30
clone_size: many
cdr3_aa: AWSTAGETQY

j_call: TRBJ2-7
d_call: NA
v_call: TRBV20-1
clone_size: many
cdr3_aa: SARDQSYEQY

j_call: TRBJ2-3
d_call: TRBD2
v_call: TRBV3-1
clone_size: many
cdr3_aa: ASSQDKTSGMGDTQY

j_call: TRBJ2-7
d_call: NA
v_call: TRBV30
clone_size: NA
cdr3_aa: AWRAGASPGKQY

j_call: TRBJ2-7
d_call: TRBD2
v_call: TRBV7-9
clone_size: many
cdr3_aa: ASSPKAGRAHGYEQY

j_call: TRBJ2-2
d_call: TRBD1
v_call: TRBV20-1
clone_size: NA
cdr3_aa: SAPGQGFGGELF

j_call: TRBJ1-2
d_call: NA
v_call: TRBV27
clone_size: few
cdr3_aa: ASSLWDKGYGYT

j_call: TRBJ2-7
d_call: NA
v_call: TRBV6-1
clone_size: many
cdr3_aa: ASRLDWSSYEQY

j_call: TRBJ1-1
d_call: NA
v_call: TRBV5-1
clone_size: many
cdr3_aa: ASSLGGGVVTEAF

j_call: TRBJ1-2
d_call: NA
v_call: TRBV20-1
clone_size: NA
cdr3_aa: SAREPGSNYGYT

j_call: TRBJ2-7
d_call: NA
v_call: TRBV3-1
clone_size: NA
cdr3_aa: ASSLERGYEQY